Listed below are T cell receptor beta chains from one sample, sequenced in a study of blood T cell repertoires in COVID-19. Using immunoSEQ multiplex PCR, the repertoire was profiled, and TCRdb retains in-frame clones only, with some absent. The sample carries fewer than 250,000 clones, around 90% recorded once. The sequenced sample consisted of PBMCs or T cells enriched from blood (not recorded which). The receptors shown here come from a man aged 25-45 years in a cohort exposed to, infected with or recovered from COVID-19 (not recorded which). Both conserved end residues are part of each CDR3. Each record gives: clone size, D gene, V gene, J gene, CDR3 length, CDR3 protein, CDR3 DNA. D genes are given only for firm matches. The size field is filled for only some rows; it gives once, few, many or a size class.

size: NA; D: TRBD2; V: TRBV10-3; J: TRBJ2-3; length: 16; CDR3: CAISGRAGISTDTQYF; DNA: TGTGCCATCAGTGGGCGAGCGGGGATTAGCACAGATACGCAGTATTTT
size: NA; D: NA; V: TRBV11-2; J: TRBJ2-3; length: 13; CDR3: CASSWAQGDTQYF; DNA: TGTGCCAGCAGCTGGGCGCAGGGAGATACGCAGTATTTT
size: NA; D: NA; V: TRBV18; J: TRBJ2-4; length: 16; CDR3: CASSPEFWTVKNIQYF; DNA: TGTGCCAGCTCACCCGAGTTTTGGACAGTCAAAAACATTCAGTACTTC
size: NA; D: TRBD2; V: TRBV5-4; J: TRBJ2-1; length: 15; CDR3: CASSIRLAPYNEQFF; DNA: TGTGCCAGCAGCATCAGACTAGCTCCCTACAATGAGCAGTTCTTC
size: NA; D: NA; V: TRBV28; J: TRBJ2-2; length: 15; CDR3: CASARGAGNTGELFF; DNA: TGTGCCAGCGCTCGTGGTGCAGGGAACACCGGGGAGCTGTTTTTT
size: NA; D: TRBD1; V: TRBV2; J: TRBJ2-5; length: 15; CDR3: CASSSGQGIAETQYF; DNA: TGTGCCAGCAGTTCGGGACAGGGGATCGCAGAGACCCAGTACTTC
size: few; D: TRBD2; V: TRBV10-3; J: TRBJ2-2; length: 15; CDR3: CAISELAGDTGELFF; DNA: TGTGCCATCAGTGAGTTAGCGGGAGACACCGGGGAGCTGTTTTTT
size: once; D: TRBD1; V: TRBV27; J: TRBJ2-7; length: 16; CDR3: CATSSQETGGNYEQYF; DNA: TGTGCCACAAGCTCCCAGGAAACAGGGGGAAACTACGAGCAGTACTTC
size: NA; D: TRBD2; V: TRBV6-5; J: TRBJ2-1; length: 15; CDR3: CASRLGLDRYNEQFF; DNA: TGTGCCAGCAGATTAGGACTAGATCGGTACAATGAGCAGTTCTTC
size: NA; D: TRBD1; V: TRBV9; J: TRBJ1-1; length: 18; CDR3: CASSAEPLDRAPRTEAFF; DNA: TGTGCCAGCAGCGCGGAACCCTTGGACAGGGCCCCAAGGACTGAAGCTTTCTTT
size: NA; D: TRBD1; V: TRBV28; J: TRBJ1-5; length: 14; CDR3: CASRRRQGPRAQHF; DNA: TGTGCCAGCAGACGGAGACAGGGGCCGAGAGCCCAGCATTTT
size: NA; D: TRBD2; V: TRBV11-2; J: TRBJ2-1; length: 17; CDR3: CASSFPTSGSSYNEQFF; DNA: TGTGCCAGCAGCTTCCCGACTAGCGGGAGCTCCTACAATGAGCAGTTCTTC
size: NA; D: NA; V: TRBV19; J: TRBJ1-6; length: 14; CDR3: CASTLQPPNSPLHF; DNA: TGTGCCAGTACCCTACAGCCACCAAATTCACCCCTCCACTTT
size: NA; D: NA; V: TRBV11-2; J: TRBJ1-1; length: 16; CDR3: CASSLDRRQVNTEAFF; DNA: TGTGCCAGCAGCTTAGATCGTAGGCAGGTCAACACTGAAGCTTTCTTT
size: NA; D: NA; V: TRBV19; J: TRBJ2-7; length: 13; CDR3: CASSILFLYEQYF; DNA: TGTGCCAGTAGTATTTTATTCCTCTACGAGCAGTACTTC
size: NA; D: TRBD2; V: TRBV10-2; J: TRBJ2-5; length: 17; CDR3: CASSASPQREAQETQYF; DNA: TGCGCCAGCAGTGCTTCCCCCCAGCGGGAGGCCCAAGAGACCCAGTACTTC
size: NA; D: TRBD1; V: TRBV11-2; J: TRBJ2-7; length: 15; CDR3: CASRTPGTVNYEQYF; DNA: TGTGCCAGCAGGACCCCCGGGACAGTAAACTACGAGCAGTACTTC
size: NA; D: TRBD2; V: TRBV19; J: TRBJ2-5; length: 17; CDR3: CASKGTGGRKRGETQYF; DNA: TGTGCCAGTAAAGGGACGGGGGGACGCAAAAGAGGGGAGACCCAGTACTTC
size: once; D: TRBD1; V: TRBV27; J: TRBJ2-6; length: 16; CDR3: CASSHRQGTGANVLTF; DNA: TGTGCCAGCAGTCACCGACAGGGGACTGGGGCCAACGTCCTGACTTTC
size: NA; D: NA; V: TRBV7-8; J: TRBJ1-5; length: 12; CDR3: CASSLVNQPQHF; DNA: TGTGCCAGCAGCTTAGTAAATCAGCCCCAGCATTTT